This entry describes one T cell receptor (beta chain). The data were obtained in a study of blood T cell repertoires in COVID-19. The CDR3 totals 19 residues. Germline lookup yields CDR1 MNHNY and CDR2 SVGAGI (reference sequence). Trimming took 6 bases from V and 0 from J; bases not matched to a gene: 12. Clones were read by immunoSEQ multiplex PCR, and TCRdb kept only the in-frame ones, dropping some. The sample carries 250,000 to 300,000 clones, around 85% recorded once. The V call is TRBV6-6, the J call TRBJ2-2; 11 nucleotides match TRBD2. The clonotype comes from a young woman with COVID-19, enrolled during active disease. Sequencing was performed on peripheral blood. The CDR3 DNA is TGTGCCAGCAGACGAGGGCGTCTAGCGGGGGGTCCGAACACCGGGGAGCTGTTTTTT. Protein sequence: CASRRGRLAGGPNTGELFF.